What follows are 5 T cell receptor beta chains derived from one specimen sequenced in a study of T cell responses to AZD1222 COVID-19 vaccine. TCRdb's copy holds only in-frame clones and misses some; the assay was immunoSEQ multiplex PCR. The data contain approximately 130,000 clones, around 90% of them singletons. The source material was peripheral blood, sampled 28 days after the second AZD1222 dose. The receptor set was obtained from an adult who received the AZD1222 COVID-19 vaccine.

This chain uses TRBV11-3 with TRBJ1-1; D uncertain. The CDR3 has 15 residues. V was trimmed by 5 bases and J by 2 bases, leaving 15 bases between them. In germline, CDR1 is SGHNT, CDR2 YENEEA. Written as DNA, the CDR3 is TGTGCCAGCAGCCCGCCGTCCAGGCTAAACACTGAAGCTTTCTTT. Its protein product is CASSPPSRLNTEAFF.

The V and J genes are TRBV4-1 and TRBJ2-1; 8 bases match TRBD2. Germline CDR1 is MGHRA and CDR2 is YSYEKL. Germline trimming cut 4 bases from V and 5 bases from J; bases unmatched to any gene: 7. CDR3 size: 15 residues. CDR3: CASSRRTSSNNEQFF. The DNA of the CDR3 is TGCGCCAGCAGCCGCAGGACTAGCTCAAACAATGAGCAGTTCTTC.

CDR3 in DNA: TGCGCCAGCAGCCAAGGAATCCTCTCCACAGATACGCAGTATTTT. Protein product: CASSQGILSTDTQYF. This chain uses TRBV4-1 with TRBJ2-3; no reliable D call. The CDR3 extends over 15 amino acids. Trimming shortened V by 1 base and J by 2 bases, and 10 bases separated the two germline ends. CDR1 and CDR2 (germline): MGHRA, YSYEKL.

This clone has only a few counts. V and J are TRBV6-2 or TRBV6-3 and TRBJ1-2, with D maybe TRBD1 (5 bases). V was shortened by 0 bases and J by 4 bases, with 15 bases between the two germline ends. This CDR3 is built from 16 residues. Germline V gives CDR1 MNHEY, CDR2 SVGEGT. This CDR3 reads CASSYSSGTASYGYTF. The CDR3 nucleotides read TGTGCCAGCAGTTACTCTTCCGGGACGGCGAGCTATGGCTACACCTTC.

This chain's CDR3 is CASSPFAGRDTEAFF. The CDR3 nucleotides read TGTGCCAGCTCACCATTTGCAGGGCGGGACACTGAAGCTTTCTTT. V usage is TRBV18 and J usage is TRBJ1-1, with D tentatively TRBD1 (5 bases). The V end was cut by 2 bases, the J end by 3 bases, with 13 bases between. The CDR3 is made up of 15 amino acids. Germline-derived CDR1 and CDR2 are KGHSH and LQKENI.